These T cell receptor beta chains were read from a single sample in a study of human T cells and chemical hapten exposure. From the 5' RACE reads, TCRdb called clonotypes with MiXCR, one entry per CDR3 protein. The table has about 140,000 distinct CDR3 sequences, approximately 4% seen once. The source is a female donor in good health. CDR3s include the opening cysteine and the closing phenylalanine or tryptophan. D genes are given only for firm matches. Only some rows state a clone size, as once, few, many or a class for expanded clones.

-	many	TRBJ2-7	TRBV7-6	TGTGCCAGCAGTACAGGGACTTACTCCTACGAGCAGTACTTC	CASSTGTYSYEQYF
-	many	TRBJ1-1	TRBV6-6	TGTGCCAGCAGTTACCCGATGGGAAAGAGACCGAACACTGAAGCTTTCTTT	CASSYPMGKRPNTEAFF
TRBD2	many	TRBJ2-5	TRBV5-1	TGCGCCAGCAGCTCGGGACTAGCGGGGAGAGAGACCCAGTACTTC	CASSSGLAGRETQYF
-	many	TRBJ2-2	TRBV4-3	TGCGCCAGCAGCCAAGATCCAGCAGGGGTGGGCACCGGGGAGCTGTTTTTT	CASSQDPAGVGTGELFF
TRBD2	many	TRBJ2-7	TRBV18	TGTGCCAGCTCACCTCCGGGACTAGCTTTATACGAGCAGTACTTC	CASSPPGLALYEQYF
TRBD2	many	TRBJ2-1	TRBV10-3	TGTGCCATCAGGAGACCACAGCGGGGGGGCATTGATGAGCAGTTCTTC	CAIRRPQRGGIDEQFF
-	many	TRBJ1-6	TRBV6-1	TGTGCCAGCAGGGAGGGGATAGATTCACCCCTCCACTTT	CASREGIDSPLHF
-	-	TRBJ2-7	TRBV25-1	TGTGCCAGCAGCGAACAACAGGGTACCTACGAGCAGTACTTC	CASSEQQGTYEQYF
-	many	TRBJ2-3	TRBV29-1	TGCAGCGTTGAAAAGGGCACAGATACGCAGTATTTT	CSVEKGTDTQYF
-	-	TRBJ1-6	TRBV9	TGTGCCAGCAGCGGACCGGGACCAAATAATGCACCCCTCCACTTT	CASSGPGPNNAPLHF
-	many	TRBJ1-1	TRBV20-1	TGCAGTGCTAGGTGGGGGGTTACTATGAACACTGAAGCTTTCTTT	CSARWGVTMNTEAFF
-	many	TRBJ1-6	TRBV5-5	TGTGCCAGCAGCTTGGAACGTAATTCACCCCTCCACTTT	CASSLERNSPLHF
-	many	TRBJ2-7	TRBV5-1	TGCGCCAGCACCTCGAACTACGAGCAGTACTTC	CASTSNYEQYF
-	many	TRBJ1-1	TRBV7-8	TGTGCCAGCAGCTTAGCGACGAGGGCGGGCACTGAAGCTTTCTTT	CASSLATRAGTEAFF
TRBD1	many	TRBJ2-3	TRBV6-5	TGTGCCAGCAGACAAACAGGGGAGAGTGGAGATACGCAGTATTTT	CASRQTGESGDTQYF
-	many	TRBJ2-7	TRBV20-1	TGCAGTGCTAGAGATCGGGAAACCCTCGCCTACGAGCAGTACTTC	CSARDRETLAYEQYF
-	many	TRBJ1-1	TRBV7-9	TGTGCCAGCAGCCCCCGAAGTGTGGGGCAAAACACTGAAGCTTTCTTT	CASSPRSVGQNTEAFF
-	many	TRBJ2-3	TRBV12-3/TRBV12-4	TGTGCCAGCAGTTTAGTAGTAAGCACAGATACGCAGTATTTT	CASSLVVSTDTQYF
TRBD1	many	TRBJ2-3	TRBV25-1	TGTGCCAGCAGGGACAGGGTCACAGATACGCAGTATTTT	CASRDRVTDTQYF
-	few	TRBJ2-7	TRBV6-2/TRBV6-3	TGTGCCAGCAGTTACCCGCCAGGGAGGTACGAGCAGTACTTC	CASSYPPGRYEQYF
-	many	TRBJ1-2	TRBV28	TGTGCCAGCAGTCCCCCAGCAGGGGCGAACTATGGCTACACCTTC	CASSPPAGANYGYTF
-	many	TRBJ2-3	TRBV9	TGTGCCAGCAGCCCCCGGACTCCCTTCAGCGCCACCACAGATACGCAGTATTTT	CASSPRTPFSATTDTQYF
-	many	TRBJ1-2	TRBV27	TGTGCCAGCAGTTCTGGGGGGCTCTACTATGGCTACACCTTC	CASSSGGLYYGYTF
-	many	TRBJ1-6	TRBV27	TGTGCCAGCAGTTCCCCTCGTACAGAGTATAATTCACCCCTCCACTTT	CASSSPRTEYNSPLHF
TRBD1	many	TRBJ2-2	TRBV5-1	TGCGCCAGCAGCCCCCGGCAAGGACAGGGGGCAGGGACCGGGGAGCTGTTTTTT	CASSPRQGQGAGTGELFF
TRBD2	many	TRBJ2-7	TRBV7-8	TGTGCCAGCAGCTTTGGGACTAGCGTGTACGAGCAGTACTTC	CASSFGTSVYEQYF
-	few	TRBJ2-3	TRBV7-9	TGTGCCAGCAGCATCCCGTTTGTCGAAGATACGCAGTATTTT	CASSIPFVEDTQYF
TRBD2	-	TRBJ2-5	TRBV5-1	TGCGCCAGCAGCTTTTCGGTAGCGGGGGGGATGGAGACCCAGTACTTC	CASSFSVAGGMETQYF
TRBD1	many	TRBJ2-2	TRBV4-3	TGCGCCAGCAGCCGTAGGAGAGACAGGGGTTTCCCCGGGGAGCTGTTTTTT	CASSRRRDRGFPGELFF
-	many	TRBJ1-1	TRBV2	TGTGCCAGCAGTGCAAACGGGGTCGCGAACACTGAAGCTTTCTTT	CASSANGVANTEAFF
-	many	TRBJ2-2	TRBV6-2/TRBV6-3	TGTGCCAGCAGTTATGATCGGGGGCGGCTCACCGGGGAGCTGTTTTTT	CASSYDRGRLTGELFF
-	many	TRBJ1-6	TRBV12-3/TRBV12-4	TGTGCCAGCAGCCCAACCAGGGGAACCTCACCCCTCCACTTT	CASSPTRGTSPLHF
TRBD1	-	TRBJ2-7	TRBV7-9	TGTGCCAGCAGCCTGACAGGGTACGAGCAGTACTTC	CASSLTGYEQYF
-	-	TRBJ1-1	TRBV20-1	TGCAGTGCTAGATTTCCAGGACATAACACTGAAGCTTTCTTT	CSARFPGHNTEAFF
TRBD1	many	TRBJ1-1	TRBV12-3/TRBV12-4	TGTGCCAGCAGTCCTACCGGACAGGGAACTGAAGCTTTCTTT	CASSPTGQGTEAFF
-	many	TRBJ1-6	TRBV3-1	TGTGCCAGCAGCCAAGGTCGCCAGCCGAATTCACCCCTCCACTTT	CASSQGRQPNSPLHF
-	-	TRBJ1-5	TRBV6-1	TGTGCCAGCGACAGAAACAATCAGCCCCAGAATTTT	CASDRNNQPQNF
-	many	TRBJ1-5	TRBV19	TGTGCCAGTAGTTGGACTACGGGCAATCAGCCCCAGCATTTT	CASSWTTGNQPQHF
-	-	TRBJ1-1	TRBV6-2/TRBV6-3	TGTGCCAGCAGTTACGGGCAGAGGAACACTGAAGCTTTCTTT	CASSYGQRNTEAFF
TRBD1	-	TRBJ1-1	TRBV29-1	TGCAGCGCTCAGGGGGGGGGCACTGAAGCTTTCTTT	CSAQGGGTEAFF
TRBD1	many	TRBJ2-3	TRBV10-3	TGTGCCATCAGTCGGACAGGCCGCACAGATACGCAGTATTTT	CAISRTGRTDTQYF
-	many	TRBJ2-5	TRBV12-3/TRBV12-4	TGTGCCAGCAGTTTATTACGGCGAGCCCAAGAGACCCAGTACTTC	CASSLLRRAQETQYF
-	many	TRBJ1-6	TRBV6-5	TGTGCCAGCAAAACAGGTTATAATTCACCCCTCCACTTT	CASKTGYNSPLHF
TRBD1	many	TRBJ2-3	TRBV7-3	TGTGCCAGCAGCTACCGAGGGGACAGGTACACAGATACGCAGTATTTT	CASSYRGDRYTDTQYF
-	-	TRBJ2-1	TRBV18	TGTGCCAGCTCACCCCCGGGCCAACGGGGCGATGAGCAGTTCTTC	CASSPPGQRGDEQFF
TRBD1	many	TRBJ1-2	TRBV29-1	TGCAGCGTTAGCGGACAGGGCGCTTATGGCTACACCTTC	CSVSGQGAYGYTF
TRBD1	many	TRBJ1-4	TRBV7-9	TGTGCCAGCAGCTTGAAGGGGGCGCGAGGTGAAAAACTGTTTTTT	CASSLKGARGEKLFF
TRBD1	few	TRBJ2-2	TRBV14	TGTGCCAGCAGTCGATATACAGGGGTCGCCGGGGAGCTGTTTTTT	CASSRYTGVAGELFF
-	many	TRBJ1-5	TRBV30	TGTGCCTGGAGTCAAAGCGGTCAGCCCCAGCATTTT	CAWSQSGQPQHF
-	many	TRBJ1-5	TRBV12-3/TRBV12-4	TGTGCCAGCAGCCTGAGGCCTGATGGGCAGCCCCAGCATTTT	CASSLRPDGQPQHF
-	many	TRBJ1-2	TRBV7-2	TGTGCCAGCAGCCGTAACAGGGTTCCTAACTATGGCTACACCTTC	CASSRNRVPNYGYTF
-	many	TRBJ1-2	TRBV3-1	TGTGCCAGCAGCCAAGGTCCCAGAACTAACTATGGCTACACCTTC	CASSQGPRTNYGYTF